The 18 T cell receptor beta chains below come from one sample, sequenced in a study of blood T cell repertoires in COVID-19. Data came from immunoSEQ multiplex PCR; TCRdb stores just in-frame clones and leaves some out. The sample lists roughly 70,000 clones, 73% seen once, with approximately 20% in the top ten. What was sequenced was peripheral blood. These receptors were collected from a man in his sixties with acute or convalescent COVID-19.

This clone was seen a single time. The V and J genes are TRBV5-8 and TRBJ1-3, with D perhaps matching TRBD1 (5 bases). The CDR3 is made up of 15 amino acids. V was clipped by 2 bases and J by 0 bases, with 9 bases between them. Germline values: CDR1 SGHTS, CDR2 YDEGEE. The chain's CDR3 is CASSLYTGSGNTIYF. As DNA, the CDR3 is TGTGCCAGCAGCTTATATACAGGCTCTGGAAACACCATATATTTT.

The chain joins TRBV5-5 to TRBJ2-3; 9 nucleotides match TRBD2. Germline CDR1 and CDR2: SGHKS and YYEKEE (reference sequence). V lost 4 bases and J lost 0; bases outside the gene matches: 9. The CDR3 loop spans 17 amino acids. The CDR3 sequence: CASSAISGGYSTDTQYF. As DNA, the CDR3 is TGTGCCAGCAGCGCTATTAGCGGGGGTTATAGCACAGATACGCAGTATTTT.

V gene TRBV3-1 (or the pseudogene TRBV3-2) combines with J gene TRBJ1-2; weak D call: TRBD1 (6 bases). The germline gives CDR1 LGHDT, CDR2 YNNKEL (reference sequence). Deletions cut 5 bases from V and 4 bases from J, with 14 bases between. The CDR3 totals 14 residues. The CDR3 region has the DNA TGTGCCAGCAGCGGGCAGGGGATCAGCTATGGCTACACCTTC. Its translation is CASSGQGISYGYTF.

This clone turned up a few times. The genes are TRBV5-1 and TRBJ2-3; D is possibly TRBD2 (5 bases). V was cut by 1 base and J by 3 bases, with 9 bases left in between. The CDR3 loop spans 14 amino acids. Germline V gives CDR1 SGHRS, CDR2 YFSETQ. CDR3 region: CASSLTSRTDTQYF. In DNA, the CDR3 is TGCGCCAGCAGCTTGACTAGTAGGACAGATACGCAGTATTTT.

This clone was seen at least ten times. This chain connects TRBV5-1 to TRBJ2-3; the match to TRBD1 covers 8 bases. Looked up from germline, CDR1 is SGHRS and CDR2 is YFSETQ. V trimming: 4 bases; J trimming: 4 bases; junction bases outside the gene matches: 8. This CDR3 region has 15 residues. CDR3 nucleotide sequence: TGCGCCAGCAGCGCACAGGGGGTGGAGGCAGATACGCAGTATTTT. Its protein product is CASSAQGVEADTQYF.

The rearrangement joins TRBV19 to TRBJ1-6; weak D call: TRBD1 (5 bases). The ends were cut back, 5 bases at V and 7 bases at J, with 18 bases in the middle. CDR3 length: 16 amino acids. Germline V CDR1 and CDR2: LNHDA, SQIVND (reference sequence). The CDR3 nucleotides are TGTGCCAGTAGTCCTTTTCAGGGCACCCGAAATTCACCCCTCCACTTT. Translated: CASSPFQGTRNSPLHF.

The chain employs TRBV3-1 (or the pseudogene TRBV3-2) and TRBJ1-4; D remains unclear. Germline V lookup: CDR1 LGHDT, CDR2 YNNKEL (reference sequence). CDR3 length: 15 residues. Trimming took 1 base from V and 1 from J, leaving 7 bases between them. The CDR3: CASSQGRGTNEKLFF. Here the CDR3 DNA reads TGTGCCAGCAGCCAAGGTCGGGGAACTAATGAAAAACTGTTTTTT.

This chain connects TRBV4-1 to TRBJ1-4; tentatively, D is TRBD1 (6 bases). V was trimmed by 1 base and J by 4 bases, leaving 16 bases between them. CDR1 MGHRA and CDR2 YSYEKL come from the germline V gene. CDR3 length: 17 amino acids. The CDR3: CASSQGGGGGSNEKLFF. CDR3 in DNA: TGCGCCAGCAGCCAAGGAGGGGGGGGCGGTAGTAATGAAAAACTGTTTTTT.

The CDR3 DNA is TGTGCCAGCAGCCGACTTACCGGGTCTAACTATGGCTACACCTTC. Protein product: CASSRLTGSNYGYTF. The chain links TRBV7-8 to TRBJ1-2; D uncertain. Germline V gene data show CDR1 as SGHVS and CDR2 as FQNEAQ. The CDR3 length is 15 residues. Deletions cut 5 bases from V and 0 bases from J, with 13 bases between.

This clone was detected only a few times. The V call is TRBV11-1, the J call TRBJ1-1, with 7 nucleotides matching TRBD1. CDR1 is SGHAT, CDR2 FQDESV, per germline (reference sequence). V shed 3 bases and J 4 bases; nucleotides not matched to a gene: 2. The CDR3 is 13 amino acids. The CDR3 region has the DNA TGTGCCAGCAGCTTCGGACAGGCCACTGAAGCTTTCTTT. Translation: CASSFGQATEAFF.

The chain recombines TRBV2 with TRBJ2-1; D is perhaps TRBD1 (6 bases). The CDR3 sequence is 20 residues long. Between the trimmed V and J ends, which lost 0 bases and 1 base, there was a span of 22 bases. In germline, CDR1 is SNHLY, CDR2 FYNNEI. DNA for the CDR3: TGTGCCAGCAGTGAAGCGCTGTCCTGGGGGCAAGAGGCGTCCTACAATGAGCAGTTCTTC. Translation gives CASSEALSWGQEASYNEQFF.

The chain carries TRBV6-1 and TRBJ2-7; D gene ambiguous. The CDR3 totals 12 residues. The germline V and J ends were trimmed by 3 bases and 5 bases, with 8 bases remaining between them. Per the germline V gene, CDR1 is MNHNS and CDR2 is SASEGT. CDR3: CASSELGDEQYV. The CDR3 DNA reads TGTGCCAGCAGTGAGCTTGGAGACGAGCAGTACGTC.

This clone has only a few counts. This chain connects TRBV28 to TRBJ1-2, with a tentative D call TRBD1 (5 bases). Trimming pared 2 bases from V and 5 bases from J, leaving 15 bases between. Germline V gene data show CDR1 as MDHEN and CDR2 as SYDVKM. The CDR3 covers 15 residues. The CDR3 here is CASSLGAFGGYGYTF. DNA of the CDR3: TGTGCCAGCAGTTTAGGGGCCTTCGGGGGGTATGGCTACACCTTC.

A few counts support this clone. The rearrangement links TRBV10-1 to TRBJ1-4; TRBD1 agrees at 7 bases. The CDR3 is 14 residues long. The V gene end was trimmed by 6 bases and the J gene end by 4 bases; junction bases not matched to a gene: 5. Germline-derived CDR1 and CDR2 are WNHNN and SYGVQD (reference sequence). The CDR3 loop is CASRTGPYNEKLFF. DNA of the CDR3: TGCGCCAGCAGGACAGGGCCTTATAATGAAAAACTGTTTTTT.

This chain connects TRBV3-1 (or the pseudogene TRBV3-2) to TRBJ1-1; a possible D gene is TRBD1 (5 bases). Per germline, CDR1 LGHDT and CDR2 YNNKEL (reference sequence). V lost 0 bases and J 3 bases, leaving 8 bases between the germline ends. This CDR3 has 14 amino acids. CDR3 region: CASSQEGGDTEAFF. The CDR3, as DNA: TGTGCCAGCAGCCAAGAGGGGGGTGACACTGAAGCTTTCTTT.

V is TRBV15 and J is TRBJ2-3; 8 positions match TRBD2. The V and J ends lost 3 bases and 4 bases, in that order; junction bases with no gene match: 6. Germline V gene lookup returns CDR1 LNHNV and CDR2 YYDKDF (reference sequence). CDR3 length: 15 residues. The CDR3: CATSRERGRPDTQYF. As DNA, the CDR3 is TGTGCCACCAGCAGGGAGCGGGGGAGACCAGATACGCAGTATTTT.

The CDR3 sequence: CASSEGTGKLRDGYTF. The CDR3 DNA reads as TGTGCCAGCAGTGAAGGGACAGGGAAACTACGGGATGGCTACACCTTC. The chain links TRBV25-1 to TRBJ1-2, with TRBD1 identical over 9 bases. Germline trimming cut 2 bases from V and 6 bases from J; bases unmatched to any gene: 10. The CDR3 has 16 amino acids. Germline CDR1 is MGHDK and CDR2 is SYGVNS.

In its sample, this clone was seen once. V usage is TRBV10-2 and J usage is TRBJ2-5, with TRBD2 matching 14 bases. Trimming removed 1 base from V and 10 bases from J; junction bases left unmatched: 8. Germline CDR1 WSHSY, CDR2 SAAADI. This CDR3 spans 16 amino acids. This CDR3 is CASSEFAGTSGGIQYF. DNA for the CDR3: TGCGCCAGCAGTGAGTTCGCCGGGACTAGCGGGGGCATCCAGTACTTC.